Each of the 14 T cell receptor beta chains below was sequenced from the same sample in a study of STAT3 mutations in large granular lymphocyte leukemia. The antigens these receptors bind are not known. Study outcomes and limitations: Every T-cell large granular lymphocyte leukemia patient had at least one immunodominant TCR beta clonotype.

Assay: immunoSEQ multiplex PCR; the TCRdb copy retains only in-frame clones and omits some. The sample records about 4,400 clones, around 66% being singletons. Source material: peripheral blood mononuclear cells. All receptors derive from a man in his sixties with T-cell large granular lymphocyte leukemia. Some clones in this sample may be carry-over from other donors' samples.

The V call is TRBV30, the J call TRBJ1-5; TRBD1 matches at 9 bases. The junction had 6 bases not matched to a gene; V was cut back by 1 base and J by 5 bases. This CDR3 has 15 residues. Germline CDR1 GTSNPN, CDR2 SVGIG (reference sequence). CDR3 DNA sequence: TGTGCCTGGAGTGGCCGACAGGGGGGTTATCAGCCCCAGCATTTT. This codes for CAWSGRQGGYQPQHF.

V is TRBV29-1 and J is TRBJ2-5, with D tentatively TRBD1 (7 bases). CDR3 length: 16 residues. Per germline, CDR1 SQVTM and CDR2 ANQGSEA. Trimming took off 6 bases at V and 4 bases at J, with 24 bases between the two ends. DNA of the CDR3: TGCAGCGTCGGTAGGGGGGCCAGGGGGTCGGGAGAGACCCAGTACTTC. It encodes CSVGRGARGSGETQYF.

A few counts support this clone. This rearrangement joins TRBV10-3 to TRBJ2-7; no firm D call. In germline, CDR1 is ENHRY, CDR2 SYGVKD. V was pared by 3 bases and J by 3 bases, with 9 bases between. The CDR3 sequence is 13 residues long. In DNA, the CDR3 is TGTGCCATCAGTGATGGTAATAACTACGAGCAGTACGTC. It codes for CAISDGNNYEQYV.

The chain has TRBV6-5 and TRBJ1-1; D is undetermined. V lost 3 bases, J lost 7 bases, and 6 bases lay in between. Germline-derived CDR1 and CDR2 are MNHEY and SVGAGI. This CDR3 has 11 amino acids. CDR3 amino acids: CASSYKGEAFF. CDR3 nucleotide sequence: TGTGCCAGCAGTTATAAGGGTGAAGCTTTCTTT.

This clone is deemed medium-sized. The CDR3 region is CSVGSFGGVLETQYF. In nucleotides, the CDR3 is TGCAGCGTTGGTTCATTCGGGGGGGTTTTGGAGACCCAGTACTTC. The rearrangement uses TRBV29-1 and TRBJ2-5; TRBD2 agrees at 8 bases. CDR3 length equals 15 residues. Trimming removed 4 bases from V and 5 bases from J; junction bases left unmatched: 12. CDR1 SQVTM and CDR2 ANQGSEA come from the germline V gene.

The V call is TRBV5-1, the J call TRBJ2-5; the D call may be TRBD1 or TRBD2 (5 bases each). The V end was cut by 5 bases, the J end by 1 base, with 12 bases between. The CDR3 length is 14 residues. CDR1 is SGHRS and CDR2 is YFSETQ in the germline V gene. CDR3 DNA: TGCGCCAGCAGGAGGGGTGACGGCCAAGAGACCCAGTACTTC. Translating it yields CASRRGDGQETQYF.

This clone was seen a few times. This sequence joins TRBV6-6 and TRBJ2-7; a possible D gene is TRBD1 (6 bases). V was trimmed by 5 bases and J by 2 bases, leaving 10 bases between them. Germline lookup yields CDR1 MNHNY and CDR2 SVGAGI (reference sequence). The CDR3 is 13 residues long. CDR3 region: CASSPPGAYEQYF. CDR3 DNA sequence: TGTGCCAGCAGTCCCCCAGGGGCCTACGAGCAGTACTTC.

The chain recombines TRBV28 with TRBJ1-5, with D maybe TRBD1 (5 bases). Trimming removed 2 bases from V and 3 bases from J, with 8 bases in between. This CDR3 comprises 14 residues. CDR1 is MDHEN and CDR2 is SYDVKM in the germline V gene. For the CDR3, the DNA is TGTGCCAGCAGTTTACAGGGTCCCAATCAGCCCCAGCATTTT. This translates into CASSLQGPNQPQHF.

The chain is built from TRBV6-5 and TRBJ2-7, with TRBD2 identical over 10 bases. The V gene's germline CDR1 is MNHEY and CDR2 SVGAGI. CDR3 length: 15 residues. After removal of 6 bases from V and 0 bases from J, the junction contained 5 bases not matched to a gene. This CDR3 is CASSSSGRGSYEQYV. The CDR3 bases are TGTGCCAGCAGCAGCAGCGGGAGGGGCTCCTACGAGCAGTACGTC.

This clone turned up a few times. The genes are TRBV13 and TRBJ2-1, with 11 bases matching TRBD2. The V gene end was trimmed by 5 bases and the J gene end by 10 bases; junction bases not matched to a gene: 7. This CDR3 has 14 residues. The germline gives CDR1 PRHDT, CDR2 FYEKMQ (reference sequence). The CDR3 here is CASSRLAGGLEQFF. The CDR3 bases are TGTGCCAGCAGCCGTCTAGCGGGAGGCCTCGAGCAGTTCTTC.

The V and J genes are TRBV30 and TRBJ1-4; possibly TRBD1 for D (6 bases). Germline assignment: CDR1 GTSNPN and CDR2 SVGIG (reference sequence). The length of the CDR3 is 15 residues. Trimming left V 2 bases short and J 11 bases short, with 21 bases between. The DNA for the CDR3 is TGTGCCTGGAGTCGGAGACAGGCCGTTGGGGGGAAACTGTTTTTT. Translating it yields CAWSRRQAVGGKLFF.

The rearrangement joins TRBV18 to TRBJ1-5; D remains ambiguous. Trimming removed 3 bases from V and 1 base from J, with 10 bases in between. Germline assignment: CDR1 KGHSH and CDR2 LQKENI. The CDR3 sequence is 15 residues long. The chain's CDR3 is CASSPAPGSNQPQHF. As DNA, the CDR3 is TGTGCCAGCTCACCGGCTCCCGGGAGCAATCAGCCCCAGCATTTT.

This clone was counted between two and nine times. This rearrangement joins TRBV29-1 to TRBJ2-3; D ambiguous. Between the trimmed V and J ends, which lost 4 bases and 1 base, there was a span of 9 bases. The CDR3 runs to 13 residues. Germline lookup yields CDR1 SQVTM and CDR2 ANQGSEA. Here the CDR3 DNA reads TGCAGCGTTGCCCGTCGGGGCACAGATACGCAGTATTTT. Encoded protein: CSVARRGTDTQYF.

This clone was observed a few times. This chain connects TRBV6-5 to TRBJ1-2; TRBD1 agrees at 8 bases. Losses at the gene ends were 7 bases for V and 7 bases for J; bases not matched to a gene: 8. The CDR3 contains 13 residues. CDR1 is MNHEY and CDR2 is SVGAGI in the germline V gene. This chain's CDR3 is CASIGQGWGGYTF. Here the CDR3 DNA reads TGTGCCAGCATTGGACAGGGCTGGGGTGGCTACACCTTC.